This TCR beta chain is drawn from a study of blood T cell repertoires in COVID-19. Looking at the study overall: The samples span acute and convalescent COVID-19 from the United States, Italy and Spain. Sources were T cells, B-cell-depleted T cells, or PBMCs; the material itself was cDNA or gDNA.

As originally analysed: Estimation of nucleated cell counts was performed using reference gene primer amplification. Repertoires were generated with immunoSEQ multiplex PCR, while TCRdb's copy carries only in-frame clones and drops some. D and trimming come from the DNA, and the V and J calls and clone size come from that table. The profile shows 80,000 or so clones, around 84% of them singletons. This receptor was obtained from a woman aged 70 to 79 with acute or convalescent COVID-19. Sequenced input: peripheral blood.

For the CDR3, the DNA is TGTGCCAGCAGCTTAGCTAGGGGTAGCAATCAGCCCCAGCATTTT. Translating it yields CASSLARGSNQPQHF. This chain connects TRBV7-8 to TRBJ1-5; maybe TRBD1 (5 bases). Trimming stripped 0 bases from V and 0 bases from J, with 6 bases between. CDR1 and CDR2 (germline): SGHVS, FQNEAQ. The CDR3 runs to 15 residues.